This is a list of T cell receptor beta chains from one sample in a study of T cells in Graves' hyperthyroidism and ophthalmopathy. TCRdb recomputed calls from the multiplex PCR reads with MiXCR, one row per CDR3 protein. The sample includes hundreds of thousands of distinct CDR3 sequences, 35% seen only once; the top ten take 31%. Material for sequencing was blood. The receptor set was obtained from a woman aged 40 to 50 with Graves' hyperthyroidism. Both conserved end residues are part of each CDR3. A D gene is named only where the DNA matches it firmly. Part of the rows lack a size; the others show once, few, many or a class for expanded clones.

len,abundance,j_gene,v_gene,d_gene,CDR3aa,CDR3nt
14,many,TRBJ2-7,TRBV10-3,.,CAISASSGSYEQYF,TGTGCCATCAGTGCGAGTAGCGGATCCTACGAGCAGTACTTC
15,.,TRBJ1-1,TRBV4-3,.,CASSQDEVMNTEAFF,TGCGCCAGCAGCCAAGATGAGGTAATGAACACTGAAGCTTTCTTT
12,many,TRBJ1-5,TRBV10-3,.,CAARDSNQPQHF,TGTGCCGCTCGGGATAGCAATCAGCCCCAGCATTTT
15,.,TRBJ1-1,TRBV7-2,TRBD1,CASSLGGTGKTEAFF,TGTGCCAGCAGCTTAGGGGGGACAGGGAAAACTGAAGCTTTCTTT
14,.,TRBJ1-6,TRBV12-3/TRBV12-4,TRBD1,CASRRDRDSGALHF,TGTGCCAGCAGACGGGACAGGGACTCTGGGGCCCTCCACTTT
17,few,TRBJ1-2,TRBV7-2,.,CASSLEALVGRGYGYTF,TGTGCCAGCAGCTTAGAGGCCCTGGTGGGCCGTGGCTATGGCTACACCTTC
13,many,TRBJ1-5,TRBV2,.,CASRQDSNQPQHF,TGTGCCAGCCGTCAAGATAGCAATCAGCCCCAGCATTTT
16,once,TRBJ1-1,TRBV19,TRBD1,CASSRAVGTGSPEAFF,TGTGCCAGTAGTAGGGCCGTAGGGACAGGGAGTCCTGAAGCTTTCTTT
13,.,TRBJ2-1,TRBV7-6,.,CASSSRTDNEQFF,TGTGCCAGCAGCTCCCGGACGGACAATGAGCAGTTCTTC
15,.,TRBJ1-2,TRBV4-3,.,CASSQDCPGRYGYTF,TGCGCCAGCAGCCAAGATTGCCCCGGCCGCTATGGCTACACCTTC
16,many,TRBJ1-5,TRBV15,TRBD1,CATSTKDRDSNQPQHF,TGTGCCACCAGCACGAAAGACAGGGATAGCAATCAGCCCCAACATTTT
16,.,TRBJ1-6,TRBV7-2,TRBD1,CASSPPSTGGNSPLHF,TGTGCCAGCTCACCTCCGTCGACAGGGGGAAATTCACCCCTCCACTTT
11,many,TRBJ1-4,TRBV7-9,.,CASSLQGKLFF,TGTGCCAGCAGCTTACAAGGGAAACTGTTTTTT
15,.,TRBJ2-3,TRBV11-2,.,CASSFGGMGTDTQYF,TGTGCCAGCAGCTTCGGCGGGATGGGCACAGATACGCAGTATTTT
15,many,TRBJ2-7,TRBV7-6,.,CASSRFRDMSYEQYF,TGTGCCAGCAGCAGATTCCGGGACATGTCCTACGAGCAGTACTTC
15,.,TRBJ2-5,TRBV11-3,TRBD2,CASKLLAGVQETQYF,TGTGCCAGCAAACTACTAGCGGGGGTCCAAGAGACCCAGTACTTC
15,.,TRBJ1-4,TRBV11-1,.,CASSPQLATNEKLFF,TGTGCCAGCAGCCCACAGCTAGCAACTAATGAAAAACTGTTTTTT
15,.,TRBJ2-2,TRBV10-2,TRBD1,CASSETGDRDGELFF,TGCGCCAGCAGTGAGACGGGTGACAGGGACGGGGAGCTGTTTTTT
13,.,TRBJ1-5,TRBV7-2,.,CASSPGAGRTQHF,TGTGCCAGCAGTCCAGGGGCAGGGAGGACCCAGCATTTT
14,.,TRBJ2-5,TRBV7-9,TRBD1,CASSWDRFQETQYF,TGTGCCAGCAGCTGGGACAGATTTCAGGAGACCCAGTACTTC
13,.,TRBJ1-2,TRBV11-2,.,CASSTPSRYGYTF,TGTGCCAGCAGCACCCCCTCTCGTTATGGCTACACCTTC
16,.,TRBJ1-2,TRBV14,TRBD1,CASSVGTGAQLYGYTF,TGTGCCAGCAGCGTAGGAACAGGGGCGCAACTCTATGGCTACACCTTC
13,many,TRBJ2-7,TRBV20-1,.,CSARAGSSYEQYF,TGCAGTGCTAGGGCTGGGAGCTCCTACGAGCAGTACTTC
14,.,TRBJ1-1,TRBV2,TRBD1,CASIQGAENTEAFF,TGTGCCAGCATACAGGGGGCCGAGAACACTGAAGCTTTCTTT
16,.,TRBJ2-5,TRBV20-1,TRBD2,CSASPRGLAGGETQYF,TGCAGTGCTAGCCCGCGAGGATTAGCGGGAGGAGAGACCCAGTACTTC
16,.,TRBJ2-2,TRBV28,TRBD1,CASGGTGGAMTGELFF,TGTGCCAGTGGCGGTACAGGGGGCGCAATGACCGGGGAGCTGTTTTTT
13,.,TRBJ2-2,TRBV15,.,CATTAREPGELFF,TGTGCCACGACCGCGAGGGAGCCGGGGGAGCTGTTTTTT
12,.,TRBJ2-1,TRBV29-1,TRBD1,CSAEQGWDEQFF,TGCAGCGCCGAACAGGGGTGGGATGAGCAGTTCTTC
13,many,TRBJ2-2,TRBV12-3/TRBV12-4,.,CASKRENTGELFF,TGTGCCAGCAAGAGGGAGAACACCGGGGAGCTGTTTTTT
12,.,TRBJ1-5,TRBV20-1,.,CSAITAGSPKHF,TGCAGTGCGATCACCGCAGGTTCACCCAAGCATTTT
15,.,TRBJ1-2,TRBV7-2,TRBD1,CASSSPGGGSYGYTF,TGTGCCAGCAGCTCCCCAGGGGGGGGAAGCTATGGCTACACCTTC
13,few,TRBJ2-5,TRBV2,.,CASSEGVGQPQYF,TGTGCCAGCAGTGAAGGGGTTGGGCAGCCCCAGTACTTC
12,few,TRBJ1-5,TRBV20-1,.,CSGQGLEQPQHF,TGCAGTGGTCAGGGTTTAGAACAGCCCCAGCATTTT
14,.,TRBJ2-7,TRBV4-3,.,CASSQVDGGYEQYF,TGCGCCAGCAGCCAGGTGGACGGAGGCTACGAGCAGTACTTC
13,.,TRBJ1-2,TRBV15,.,CATSSRGPGGYTF,TGTGCCACCAGCAGTCGAGGGCCGGGTGGCTACACCTTC
11,.,TRBJ1-2,TRBV2,.,CASAGYGGYTF,TGTGCCAGCGCGGGCTACGGTGGCTACACCTTC